Following are 6 T cell receptor beta chains from one sample sequenced in a study of Tregs in tolerant kidney transplant recipients. Recipients received nonmyeloablative bone marrow transplants from related graft donors, with transient mixed chimerism. TCRdb keeps only in-frame clones here, not all; method: immunoSEQ multiplex PCR. This table holds 50,000 or so clones, about nine tenths found once. The input for sequencing was CD8+ T cells from blood (PBMCs), taken 24 months after the transplant. These receptors all stem from a human patient who received a combined kidney and bone marrow transplant. These T cells may partly come from the graft donor.

The chain uses TRBV6-6 and TRBJ2-7; TRBD1 matches at 9 bases. There are 13 residues in the CDR3. With 9 bases clipped from V and 3 bases from J, the junction kept 6 bases outside the gene matches. Looked up from germline, CDR1 is MNHNY and CDR2 is SVGAGI (reference sequence). CDR3 sequence: CASRDREDYEQYF. The CDR3, as DNA: TGTGCCAGTAGGGACAGGGAGGACTACGAGCAGTACTTC.

The gene calls are TRBV7-6 and TRBJ2-7; TRBD2 is a possible D gene (5 bases). V shed 2 bases and J shed 1 base, with 12 bases lying between them. Germline V gene lookup returns CDR1 SGHVS and CDR2 FNYEAQ. The CDR3 has 15 residues. CDR3 loop: CASSLNPGSSYEQYF. In DNA form, the CDR3 reads TGTGCCAGCAGCTTAAACCCGGGGTCTTCCTACGAGCAGTACTTC.

Regarding this clone: The conserved final phenylalanine or tryptophan is absent from the CDR3, which likely points to a read error. Because the CDR3's place on the DNA is in doubt, the DNA is left out and the CDR3 is given as listed by TCRdb. The V and J genes are TRBV11-2 and TRBJ1-3; the D call TRBD1 from the table was never checked on the DNA. Including both end residues, the CDR3 is 11 amino acids long. Germline lookup yields CDR1 SGHAT and CDR2 FQNNGV. The CDR3 region is CASSLTGGAQI.

The rearrangement joins TRBV9 to TRBJ1-1, with TRBD1 matching over 8 bases. CDR3 length equals 15 residues. Trimming at V came to 3 bases and at J to 3 bases, leaving 7 bases not matched to a gene. Per the germline V gene, CDR1 is SGDLS and CDR2 is YYNGEE. Here the CDR3 reads CASSEGTGRDTEAFF. The CDR3 DNA reads as TGTGCCAGCAGCGAGGGGACAGGCCGTGACACTGAAGCTTTCTTT. Looking up the rest from reference TRBV9 and TRBJ1-1 gives the full variable domain: DSGVTQTPKHLITATGQRVTLRCSPRSGDLSVYWYQQSLDQGLQFLIQYYNGEERAKGNILERFSAQQFPDLHSELNLSSLELGDSALYFCASSEGTGRDTEAFFGQGTRLTVV.

The CDR3 loop reads CASSVVRSGANVLTF. The DNA for the CDR3 is TGTGCCAGCAGCGTAGTTCGTTCTGGGGCCAACGTCCTGACTTTC. This chain connects TRBV9 to TRBJ2-6; D is uncertain. Germline V lookup: CDR1 SGDLS, CDR2 YYNGEE. CDR3 size: 15 residues. V was pared by 0 bases and J by 1 base, with 5 bases between.

The chain combines TRBV27 with TRBJ2-1, with 10 bases that match TRBD2. With V trimmed by 7 bases and J by 4 bases, 7 bases remained unmatched. Per the germline V gene, CDR1 is MNHEY and CDR2 is SMNVEV (reference sequence). This CDR3 contains 15 residues. The CDR3 sequence is CASTTLAGWYNEQFF. The CDR3, as DNA: TGTGCCAGCACCACACTAGCGGGATGGTACAATGAGCAGTTCTTC.